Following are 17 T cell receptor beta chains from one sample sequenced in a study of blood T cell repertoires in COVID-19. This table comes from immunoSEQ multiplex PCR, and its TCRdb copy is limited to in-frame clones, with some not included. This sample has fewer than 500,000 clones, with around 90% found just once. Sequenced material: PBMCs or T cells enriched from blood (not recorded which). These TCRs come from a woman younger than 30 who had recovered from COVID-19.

CDR3 DNA sequence: TGTGCCACCAGCAGAGGGGCAGGGGGTCCCTCCGGCTACACCTTC. Protein: CATSRGAGGPSGYTF. The chain has TRBV15 and TRBJ1-2; the match to TRBD1 covers 7 bases. The CDR3 contains 15 residues. The V gene end was trimmed by 1 base and the J gene end by 8 bases; junction bases not matched to a gene: 10. CDR1 is LNHNV and CDR2 is YYDKDF in the germline V gene (reference sequence).

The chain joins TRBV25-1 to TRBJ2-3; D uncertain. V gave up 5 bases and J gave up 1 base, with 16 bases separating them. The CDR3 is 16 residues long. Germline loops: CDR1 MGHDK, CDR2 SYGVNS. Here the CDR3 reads CASSSQHHAGTDTQYF. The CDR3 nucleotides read TGTGCCAGCAGTTCCCAACACCACGCTGGCACAGATACGCAGTATTTT.

The CDR3 is CASSDMTRGPNEKLFF. CDR3 nucleotides: TGTGCCAGCAGTGACATGACCAGGGGACCTAATGAAAAACTGTTTTTT. This sequence joins TRBV25-1 and TRBJ1-4; D possibly corresponds to TRBD1 (6 bases). The CDR3 extends over 16 amino acids. Trimming took off 3 bases at V and 3 bases at J, with 14 bases between the two ends. Germline V lookup: CDR1 MGHDK, CDR2 SYGVNS.

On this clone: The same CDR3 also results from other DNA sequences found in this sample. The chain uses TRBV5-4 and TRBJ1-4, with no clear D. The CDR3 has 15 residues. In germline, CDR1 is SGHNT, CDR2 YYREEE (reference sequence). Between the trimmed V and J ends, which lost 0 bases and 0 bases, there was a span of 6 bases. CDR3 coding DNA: TGTGCCAGCAGCTTGGGAGGGACAACTAATGAAAAACTGTTTTTT. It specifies CASSLGGTTNEKLFF.

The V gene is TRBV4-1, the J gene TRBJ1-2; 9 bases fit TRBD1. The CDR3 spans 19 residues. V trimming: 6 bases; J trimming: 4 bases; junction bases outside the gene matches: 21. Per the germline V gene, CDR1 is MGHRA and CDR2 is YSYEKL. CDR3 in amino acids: CASSFGPTLTGGDVYGYTF. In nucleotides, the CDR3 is TGCGCCAGCAGTTTCGGCCCGACCCTAACAGGGGGCGATGTCTATGGCTACACCTTC.

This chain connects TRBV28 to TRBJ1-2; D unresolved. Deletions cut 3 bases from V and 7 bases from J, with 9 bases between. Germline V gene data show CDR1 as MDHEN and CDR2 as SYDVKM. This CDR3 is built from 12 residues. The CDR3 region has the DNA TGTGCCAGCAGTTTCTGGGCGAGTGGCTACACCTTC. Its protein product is CASSFWASGYTF.

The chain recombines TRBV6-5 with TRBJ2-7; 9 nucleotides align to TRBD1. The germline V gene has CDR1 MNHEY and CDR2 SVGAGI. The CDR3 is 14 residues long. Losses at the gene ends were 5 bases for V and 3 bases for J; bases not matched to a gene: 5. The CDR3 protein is CASSPLTGGYEQYF. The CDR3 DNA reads TGTGCCAGCAGTCCTCTGACAGGGGGCTACGAGCAGTACTTC.

The CDR3 spells CASSDTGDAEAFF. The CDR3 DNA is TGTGCCAGCAGCGACACAGGGGACGCTGAAGCTTTCTTT. This chain connects TRBV12-3 or TRBV12-4 to TRBJ1-1; 7 nucleotides agree with TRBD1. The trim removed 6 bases at V and 6 bases at J, leaving 7 bases unmatched. The CDR3 covers 13 residues.

This CDR3 is CASTGAGDSDIQYF. The CDR3, as DNA: TGTGCCAGCACCGGGGCCGGGGACAGTGACATTCAGTACTTC. The rearrangement uses TRBV2 and TRBJ2-4, with 7 bases fitting TRBD1. Germline V gene lookup returns CDR1 SNHLY and CDR2 FYNNEI. CDR3 length: 14 amino acids. Germline trimming cut 7 bases from V and 8 bases from J; bases unmatched to any gene: 11.

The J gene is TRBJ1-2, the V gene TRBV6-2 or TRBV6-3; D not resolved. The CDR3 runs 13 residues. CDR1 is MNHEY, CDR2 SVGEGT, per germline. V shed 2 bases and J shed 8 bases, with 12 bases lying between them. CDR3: CASSYVLGEGYTF. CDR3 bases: TGTGCCAGCAGTTACGTCTTGGGCGAGGGCTACACCTTC.

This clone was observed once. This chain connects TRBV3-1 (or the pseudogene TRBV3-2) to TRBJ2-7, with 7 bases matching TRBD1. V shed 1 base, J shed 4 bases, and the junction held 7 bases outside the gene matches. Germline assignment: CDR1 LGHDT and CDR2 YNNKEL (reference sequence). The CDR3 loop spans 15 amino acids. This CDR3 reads CASSQAQGVRYEQYF. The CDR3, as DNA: TGTGCCAGCAGCCAAGCTCAGGGGGTACGGTACGAGCAGTACTTC.

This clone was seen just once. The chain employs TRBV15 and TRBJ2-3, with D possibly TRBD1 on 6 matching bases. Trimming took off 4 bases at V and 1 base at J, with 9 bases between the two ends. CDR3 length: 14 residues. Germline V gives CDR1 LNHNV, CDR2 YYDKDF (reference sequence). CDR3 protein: CATSTRTGTDTQYF. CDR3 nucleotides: TGTGCCACCAGCACGCGGACAGGCACAGATACGCAGTATTTT.

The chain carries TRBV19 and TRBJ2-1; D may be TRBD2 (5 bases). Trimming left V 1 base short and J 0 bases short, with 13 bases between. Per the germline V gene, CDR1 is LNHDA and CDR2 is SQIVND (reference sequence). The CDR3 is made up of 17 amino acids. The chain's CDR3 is CASSIAGSLSSYNEQFF. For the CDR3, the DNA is TGTGCCAGTAGTATAGCGGGATCTTTAAGCTCCTACAATGAGCAGTTCTTC. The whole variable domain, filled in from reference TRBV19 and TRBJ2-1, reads DGGITQSPKYLFRKEGQNVTLSCEQNLNHDAMYWYRQDPGQGLRLIYYSQIVNDFQKGDIAEGYSVSREKKESFPLTVTSAQKNPTAFYLCASSIAGSLSSYNEQFFGPGTRLTVL.

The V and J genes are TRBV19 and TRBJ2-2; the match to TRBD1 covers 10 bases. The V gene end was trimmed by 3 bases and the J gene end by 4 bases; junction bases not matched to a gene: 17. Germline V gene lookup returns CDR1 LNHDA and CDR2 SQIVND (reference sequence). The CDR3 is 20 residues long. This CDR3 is CASSMEPPGTGVGSTGELFF. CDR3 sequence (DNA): TGTGCCAGTAGTATGGAACCCCCCGGGACAGGGGTGGGGAGCACCGGGGAGCTGTTTTTT. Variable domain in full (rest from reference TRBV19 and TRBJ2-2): DGGITQSPKYLFRKEGQNVTLSCEQNLNHDAMYWYRQDPGQGLRLIYYSQIVNDFQKGDIAEGYSVSREKKESFPLTVTSAQKNPTAFYLCASSMEPPGTGVGSTGELFFGEGSRLTVL.

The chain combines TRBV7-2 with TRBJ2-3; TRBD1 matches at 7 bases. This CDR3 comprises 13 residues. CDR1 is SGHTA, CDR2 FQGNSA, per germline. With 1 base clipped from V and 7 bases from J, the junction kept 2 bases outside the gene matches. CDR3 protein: CASSLEGANTQYF. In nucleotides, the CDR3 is TGTGCCAGCAGCTTAGAGGGGGCGAATACGCAGTATTTT.

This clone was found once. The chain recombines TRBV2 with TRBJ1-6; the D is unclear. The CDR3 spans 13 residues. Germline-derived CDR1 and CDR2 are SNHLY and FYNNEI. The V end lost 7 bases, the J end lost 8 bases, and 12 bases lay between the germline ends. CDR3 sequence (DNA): TGTGCCAGCACCCAACAGAGGGATTCACCCCTCCACTTT. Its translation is CASTQQRDSPLHF.

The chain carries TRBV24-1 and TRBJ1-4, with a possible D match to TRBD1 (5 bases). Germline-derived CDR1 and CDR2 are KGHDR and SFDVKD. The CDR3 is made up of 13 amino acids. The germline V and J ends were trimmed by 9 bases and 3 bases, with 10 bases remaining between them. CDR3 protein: CATSRGPNEKLFF. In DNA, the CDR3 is TGTGCCACCTCTAGGGGCCCTAATGAAAAACTGTTTTTT.